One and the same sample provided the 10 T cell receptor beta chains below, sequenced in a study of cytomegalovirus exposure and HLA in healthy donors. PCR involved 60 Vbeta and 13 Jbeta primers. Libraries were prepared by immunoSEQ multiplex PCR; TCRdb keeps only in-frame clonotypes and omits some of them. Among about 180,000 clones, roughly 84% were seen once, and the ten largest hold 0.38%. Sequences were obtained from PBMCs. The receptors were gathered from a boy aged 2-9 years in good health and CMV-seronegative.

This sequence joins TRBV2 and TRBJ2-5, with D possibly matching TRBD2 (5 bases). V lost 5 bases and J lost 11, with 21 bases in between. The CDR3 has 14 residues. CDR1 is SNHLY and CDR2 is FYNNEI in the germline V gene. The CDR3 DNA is TGTGCCAGCAGTTCCGGACTCCCGTCCGGTGAGCAGTACTTC. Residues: CASSSGLPSGEQYF.

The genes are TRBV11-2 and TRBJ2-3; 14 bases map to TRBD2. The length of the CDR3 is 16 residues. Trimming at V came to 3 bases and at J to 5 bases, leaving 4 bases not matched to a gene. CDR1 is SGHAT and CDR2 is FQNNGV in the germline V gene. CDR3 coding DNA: TGTGCCAGCAGCTTGGGACTAGCGGGAGCTGGAGATACGCAGTATTTT. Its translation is CASSLGLAGAGDTQYF.

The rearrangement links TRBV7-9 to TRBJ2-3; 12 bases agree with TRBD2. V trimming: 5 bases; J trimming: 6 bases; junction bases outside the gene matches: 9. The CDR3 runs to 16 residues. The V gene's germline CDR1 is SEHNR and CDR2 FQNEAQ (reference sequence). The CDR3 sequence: CASSPRWLAGGDTQYF. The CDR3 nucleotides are TGTGCCAGCAGCCCTCGGTGGCTAGCGGGAGGGGATACGCAGTATTTT.

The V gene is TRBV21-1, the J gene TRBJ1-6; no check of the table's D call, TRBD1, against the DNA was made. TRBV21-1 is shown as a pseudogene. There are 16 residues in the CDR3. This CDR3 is CASSKLCQGDNSPLHF. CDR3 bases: TGTGCCAGCAGCAAATTGTGCCAGGGGGATAATTCACCCCTCCACTTT.

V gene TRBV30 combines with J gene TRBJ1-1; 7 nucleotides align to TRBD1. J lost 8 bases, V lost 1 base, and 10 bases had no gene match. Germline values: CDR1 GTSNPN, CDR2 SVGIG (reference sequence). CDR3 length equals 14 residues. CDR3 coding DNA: TGTGCCTGGAGTGGATATTCGGGACAGCACGAAGCTTTCTTT. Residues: CAWSGYSGQHEAFF.

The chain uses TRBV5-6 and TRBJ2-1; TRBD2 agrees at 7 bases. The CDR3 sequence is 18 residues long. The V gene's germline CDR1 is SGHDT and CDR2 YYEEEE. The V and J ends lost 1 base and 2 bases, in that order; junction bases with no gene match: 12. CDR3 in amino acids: CASSLYRASGNAYNEQFF. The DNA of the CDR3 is TGTGCCAGCAGCTTGTATAGGGCTAGCGGCAACGCCTACAATGAGCAGTTCTTC.

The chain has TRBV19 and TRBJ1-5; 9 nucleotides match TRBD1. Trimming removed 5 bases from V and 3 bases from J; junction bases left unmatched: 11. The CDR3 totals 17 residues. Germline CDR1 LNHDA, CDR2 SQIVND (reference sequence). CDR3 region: CASSSGQGLSSNQPQHF. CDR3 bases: TGTGCCAGTAGTTCGGGACAGGGCCTCTCTTCCAATCAGCCCCAGCATTTT.

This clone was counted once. The CDR3 DNA follows: TGCGCCAGCAGCTCGACTAGCGGGAGTTCCTGGGAGACCCAGTACTTC. Amino acids: CASSSTSGSSWETQYF. This chain joins TRBV5-1 and TRBJ2-5, with 12 bases that match TRBD2. Germline CDR1 and CDR2: SGHRS and YFSETQ. This CDR3 is built from 16 residues. With V trimmed by 3 bases and J by 5 bases, 8 bases remained unmatched.

The DNA of the CDR3 is TGTGCCAGCAGGGGTGGAGCGGGAGCTTTCTCCTACGAGCAGTACTTC. It is translated as CASRGGAGAFSYEQYF. This chain links TRBV2 with TRBJ2-5, with 8 bases that match TRBD2. The J call may be mistaken, given a closer DNA end match to TRBJ2-7. Germline V CDR1 and CDR2: SNHLY, FYNNEI. CDR3 length: 16 residues.

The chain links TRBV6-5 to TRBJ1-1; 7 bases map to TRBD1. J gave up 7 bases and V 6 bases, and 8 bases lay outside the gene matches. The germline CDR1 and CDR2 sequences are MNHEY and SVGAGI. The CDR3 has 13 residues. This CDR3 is CASSPGGVSEAFF. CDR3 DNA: TGTGCCAGCAGCCCAGGGGGAGTGAGTGAAGCTTTCTTT.